A selection of T cell receptor beta chains follows, all from one sample in a study of CD4 T cells in relation to SARS-CoV-2 and coronaviruses. This table comes from immunoSEQ multiplex PCR, and its TCRdb copy is limited to in-frame clones, with some not included. This table has over 10,000 clones, approximately 82% appearing once. No antigen has been assigned to these receptors. Sample: CD4+ T cells from PBMCs, cultured in vitro. These receptors came from a human donor in good health. Both conserved end residues are part of each CDR3. The order of the fields is J gene, D gene, V gene, clone size, CDR3 protein, CDR3 DNA. D genes are given only for firm matches. For some rows the clone size is stated as once, few or many, or as a class when expanded; others skip it.

>TRBJ2-7|TRBD2|TRBV7-9|NA
CASSRGGGRYEQYF
TGTGCCAGCAGCCGGGGGGGCGGTCGCTACGAGCAGTACTTC
>TRBJ2-5|TRBD2|TRBV2|once
CASSGLAGAETQYF
TGTGCCAGCAGTGGGTTAGCGGGAGCAGAGACCCAGTACTTC
>TRBJ1-1|NA|TRBV20-1|NA
CSASRQLNTEAFF
TGCAGTGCTAGTAGACAGTTGAACACTGAAGCTTTCTTT
>TRBJ2-7|NA|TRBV2|NA
CASSAPLLTWGTYEQYF
TGTGCCAGCAGTGCCCCCCTCCTCACATGGGGGACCTACGAGCAGTACTTC
>TRBJ1-5|NA|TRBV18|once
CASSPGSDQPQHF
TGTGCCAGCTCACCAGGTTCCGATCAGCCCCAGCATTTT
>TRBJ2-7|TRBD1|TRBV5-1|NA
CASSFSPDSGTEAYF
TGCGCCAGCAGCTTTTCCCCGGATTCCGGGACAGAGGCGTACTTC
>TRBJ1-3|NA|TRBV7-8|once
CASSQGGGRGWGNTIYF
TGTGCCAGCAGCCAAGGGGGGGGGCGAGGGTGGGGAAACACCATATATTTT
>TRBJ1-1|TRBD1|TRBV5-1|NA
CASSFGTGEAFF
TGCGCCAGCAGCTTCGGGACAGGAGAAGCTTTCTTT
>TRBJ2-7|TRBD2|TRBV7-9|NA
CASSLREFSYEQYF
TGTGCCAGCAGCCTGCGGGAGTTTTCCTACGAGCAGTACTTC
>TRBJ1-3|NA|TRBV4-2|NA
CASSQEVRPSGNTIYF
TGTGCCAGCAGCCAAGAGGTACGTCCCTCTGGAAACACCATATATTTT
>TRBJ2-1|NA|TRBV7-9|NA
CASSLASGQYNEQFF
TGTGCCAGCAGCTTAGCTTCGGGCCAGTACAATGAGCAGTTCTTC
>TRBJ1-1|NA|TRBV7-9|few
CASSLGQVMNTEAFF
TGTGCCAGCAGCTTAGGGCAGGTTATGAACACTGAAGCTTTCTTT
>TRBJ2-2|TRBD1|TRBV5-1|few
CASLRDSLRNTGELFF
TGCGCCAGCCTCCGGGACAGCCTACGGAACACCGGGGAGCTGTTTTTT
>TRBJ2-5|NA|TRBV5-1|NA
CASRPQGLGQETQYF
TGCGCCAGCAGACCCCAGGGGTTGGGCCAAGAGACCCAGTACTTC
>TRBJ1-1|NA|TRBV19|NA
CASTRTGGGRIWNTEAFF
TGTGCCAGTACCCGGACTGGGGGGGGGCGCATATGGAACACTGAAGCTTTCTTT
>TRBJ1-1|NA|TRBV2|few
CASSERPGNTEAFF
TGTGCCAGCAGTGAACGGCCGGGGAACACTGAAGCTTTCTTT
>TRBJ2-3|NA|TRBV3-1/TRBV3-2|medium-sized
CASSSTGYGLYTDTQYF
TGTGCCAGCAGTTCCACTGGCTACGGGTTGTACACAGATACGCAGTATTTT
>TRBJ2-3|NA|TRBV7-9|NA
CASSPQTITDTQYF
TGTGCCAGCAGCCCTCAGACTATCACAGATACGCAGTATTTT
>TRBJ2-7|TRBD1|TRBV5-1|NA
CASSLYPLDRVESYEQYF
TGCGCCAGCAGCTTGTACCCCCTCGACAGGGTCGAATCCTACGAGCAGTACTTC
>TRBJ1-2|NA|TRBV5-1|once
CASSLDVQVNYGYTF
TGCGCCAGCAGCTTGGACGTGCAGGTTAACTATGGCTACACCTTC
>TRBJ1-4|TRBD1|TRBV6-6|few
CASSWEGDSEKLFF
TGTGCCAGCAGTTGGGAGGGGGACAGTGAAAAACTGTTTTTT
>TRBJ2-7|NA|TRBV2|NA
CASMGLKSSYEQYF
TGTGCCAGCATGGGACTGAAGAGCTCCTACGAGCAGTACTTC
>TRBJ2-2|TRBD2|TRBV4-1|NA
CASSEREGLGELFF
TGCGCCAGCAGCGAAAGGGAGGGCCTCGGGGAGCTGTTTTTT
>TRBJ2-3|NA|TRBV3-1/TRBV3-2|NA
CASSQDRYTQYF
TGTGCCAGCAGCCAAGATCGGTATACGCAGTATTTT
>TRBJ1-1|NA|TRBV7-2|few
CASSPREPSRNTEAFF
TGTGCCAGCAGCCCCCGGGAACCGAGCCGGAACACTGAAGCTTTCTTT
>TRBJ1-5|NA|TRBV24-1|NA
CATSVGGQPQHF
TGTGCCACCAGTGTGGGGGGTCAGCCCCAGCATTTT
>TRBJ2-7|NA|TRBV5-4|NA
CASSTAEGAQYEQYF
TGTGCCAGCAGCACAGCTGAGGGAGCCCAATACGAGCAGTACTTC
>TRBJ2-3|TRBD2|TRBV7-2|NA
CASSSASGPTDTQYF
TGTGCCAGCAGCTCTGCTAGCGGGCCCACAGATACGCAGTATTTT
>TRBJ2-1|NA|TRBV4-2|NA
CASSQERGEQFF
TGTGCCAGCAGCCAGGAACGGGGGGAGCAGTTCTTC
>TRBJ1-2|TRBD1|TRBV13|NA
CASSRQVTGFTYGYTF
TGTGCCAGCAGCCGCCAAGTGACAGGGTTTACCTATGGCTACACCTTC
>TRBJ1-4|NA|TRBV4-3|NA
CASSQMVGNEKLFF
TGCGCCAGCAGCCAAATGGTTGGTAATGAAAAACTGTTTTTT
>TRBJ1-1|NA|TRBV11-2|NA
CASSLGRDQEAFF
TGTGCCAGCAGCTTAGGTAGGGACCAAGAAGCTTTCTTT
>TRBJ1-4|NA|TRBV5-6|NA
CASSLRRSNEKLFF
TGTGCCAGCAGCTTGCGGCGGTCTAATGAAAAACTGTTTTTT
>TRBJ2-1|NA|TRBV4-1|NA
CASSQDGGYNEQFF
TGCGCCAGCAGCCAAGATGGTGGGTACAATGAGCAGTTCTTC
>TRBJ1-5|NA|TRBV2|NA
CASRDGQTSGNQPQHF
TGTGCCAGCAGGGACGGACAGACGAGCGGCAATCAGCCCCAGCATTTT
>TRBJ1-3|NA|TRBV11-2|NA
CASSTPRGFSSGNTIYF
TGTGCCAGCAGCACCCCTCGGGGCTTCAGCTCTGGAAACACCATATATTTT
>TRBJ1-2|TRBD1|TRBV19|NA
CASSRDRGFYGYTF
TGTGCCAGTAGTCGGGACAGGGGTTTCTATGGCTACACCTTC
>TRBJ2-1|NA|TRBV6-6|NA
CASSYAQGSYNEQFF
TGTGCCAGCAGTTACGCCCAGGGCTCCTACAATGAGCAGTTCTTC